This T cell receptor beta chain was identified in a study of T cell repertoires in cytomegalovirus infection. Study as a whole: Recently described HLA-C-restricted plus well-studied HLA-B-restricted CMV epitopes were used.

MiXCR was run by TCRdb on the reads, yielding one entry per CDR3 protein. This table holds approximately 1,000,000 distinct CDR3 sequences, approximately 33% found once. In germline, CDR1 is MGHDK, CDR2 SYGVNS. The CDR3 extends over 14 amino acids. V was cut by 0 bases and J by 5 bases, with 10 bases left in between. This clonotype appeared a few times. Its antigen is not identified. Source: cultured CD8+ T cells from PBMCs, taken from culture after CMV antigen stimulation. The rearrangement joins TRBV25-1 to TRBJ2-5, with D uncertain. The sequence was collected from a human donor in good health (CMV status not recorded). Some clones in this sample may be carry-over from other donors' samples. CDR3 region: CASSEYDSWETQYF. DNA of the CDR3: TGTGCCAGCAGTGAATATGACTCATGGGAGACCCAGTACTTC.